The T cell receptor beta chain under discussion was sequenced for a study of blood T cell repertoires in COVID-19. The overall study: Researchers got acute and convalescent COVID-19 samples from the United States, Italy and Spain. PBMCs, B-cell-depleted T cells, or T cells were the source of the cDNA or gDNA that made up the material.

Germline lookup yields CDR1 MNHEY and CDR2 SVGAGI. V trimming: 6 bases; J trimming: 3 bases; junction bases outside the gene matches: 5. This CDR3 has 13 residues. Source study methods: Amplified reference gene primers provided the basis for estimating nucleated cell counts. Method: immunoSEQ multiplex PCR; TCRdb's copy keeps in-frame clones and lacks some. The D gene and trimming were derived from the DNA, and the V and J assignments and clone size from that table. The sample contains about 240,000 clones, about nine tenths of which appear only once. Input material: peripheral blood. The clonotype comes from a man aged 55 to 70 who had recovered from COVID-19. V and J are TRBV6-5 and TRBJ2-7; TRBD1 matches at 7 bases. The CDR3 region has the DNA TGTGCCAGCAGAACAGGGGTGAGCTACGAGCAGTACGTC. It specifies CASRTGVSYEQYV.